These 8 T cell receptor beta chains originate from one sample sequenced in a study of human T cells and chemical hapten exposure (dated by TCRdb to 2020 to 2022). To prepare the library, RACE was applied. TCRdb lists the instrument as NextSeq 500. TCRdb cleaned the public reads at Q25 with fastp, built clones with MiXCR and kept in-frame beta chains. A single entry per CDR3 protein holds the most common genes and DNA from its merged rows. This sample comprises tens of thousands of distinct CDR3 sequences, over 9.5% of them detected only once. The ten largest make up approximately 5.9% of the sample. The time point tag for this specimen amounts to: pre-sensitization, week 0. Reading the label with the study, this specimen's treatment or condition is: therapeutic diphenylcyclopropenone sensitization with weekly scalp DPC. Sequencing used whole blood, obtained in connection with sensitization to the hapten diphenylcyclopropenone (DPC). The receptors stem from a man aged 25-45 years with alopecia areata. Some clones in this sample may be carry-over from other donors' samples.

This clonotype was counted only a few times. The J gene is TRBJ1-1, the V gene TRBV5-1, with TRBD1 identical over 9 bases. V lost 4 bases to trimming and J lost 4 bases; unmatched junction nucleotides: 11. The CDR3 contains 16 residues. Germline CDR1 reads SGHRS; CDR2 reads YFSETQ. For the CDR3, the DNA is TGCGCCAGCAGCCGATTCGATACAGGGGGCGGCACTGAAGCTTTCTTT. This gives the protein CASSRFDTGGGTEAFF.

This clonotype was detected ten times or more. The genes are TRBV27 and TRBJ1-5; 8 bases are shared with TRBD1. V was pared by 8 bases and J by 7 bases, with 7 bases of the junction left unmatched. The CDR3 extends over 13 amino acids. Germline V gene lookup returns CDR1 MNHEY and CDR2 SMNVEV (reference sequence). The CDR3: CASSNRGGQPQHF. DNA of the CDR3: TGTGCCAGCTCCAACAGGGGGGGGCAGCCCCAGCATTTT.

This chain links TRBV9 with TRBJ1-3, with D maybe TRBD1 (6 bases). The CDR3 is made up of 18 amino acids. V lost 1 base and J lost 0, with 17 bases in between. CDR1 and CDR2 (germline): SGDLS, YYNGEE. The CDR3 sequence is CASSVSPRGPDSGNTIYF. CDR3 nucleotide sequence: TGTGCCAGCAGCGTATCCCCCAGGGGCCCCGACTCTGGAAACACCATATATTTT.

This chain connects TRBV6-2 or TRBV6-3 to TRBJ2-1; 13 bases map to TRBD2. The CDR3 extends over 18 amino acids. CDR1 MNHEY and CDR2 SVGEGT come from the germline V gene. V gave up 4 bases and J gave up 5 bases; unmatched junction bases: 11. DNA of the CDR3: TGTGCCAGCAGTTCTCCCCCGGGACTAGCGGGATACCACAATGAGCAGTTCTTC. This encodes CASSSPPGLAGYHNEQFF.

This clonotype has just a few counts. This chain links TRBV28 with TRBJ2-7; the D gene is possibly TRBD1 (7 bases). The V gene's germline CDR1 is MDHEN and CDR2 SYDVKM. The CDR3 totals 12 residues. Trimming took 10 bases from V and 7 from J, leaving 17 bases between them. The CDR3 DNA sequence: TGTGCCACCGCAACAGGGGAGGAGGAGCAGTACGTC. It yields the protein CATATGEEEQYV.

This clonotype showed up just a few times. The rearrangement links TRBV7-2 to TRBJ1-5, with 10 nucleotides matching TRBD1. Germline loops: CDR1 SGHTA, CDR2 FQGNSA. V was pared by 5 bases and J by 9 bases, with 7 bases of the junction left unmatched. The CDR3 sequence is 14 residues long. The CDR3 region is CASSKGQGNGPQHF. Here the CDR3 DNA reads TGTGCCAGCAGCAAGGGACAGGGGAATGGGCCCCAGCATTTT.

The chain links TRBV5-1 to TRBJ1-2, with a weak D call TRBD1 (6 bases). Between the trimmed V and J ends, which lost 0 bases and 4 bases, there was a span of 10 bases. Germline CDR1 reads SGHRS; CDR2 reads YFSETQ. The CDR3 sequence is 14 residues long. The CDR3 sequence: CASSLGTAVYGYTF. The CDR3 DNA reads TGCGCCAGCAGCTTGGGGACAGCCGTCTATGGCTACACCTTC.

The genes are TRBV10-2 and TRBJ2-4; D is uncertain. Germline CDR1 and CDR2: WSHSY and SAAADI. The CDR3 is 14 amino acids. The ends were cut back, 3 bases at V and 5 bases at J, with 11 bases in the middle. The CDR3 DNA reads TGCGCCAGCAGTGAACCGGGTTCGGAAAACATTCAGTACTTC. Amino acids: CASSEPGSENIQYF.